Below are 31 T cell receptor beta chains sequenced from a single sample in a study of T cell responses to AZD1222 COVID-19 vaccine. Assay: immunoSEQ multiplex PCR; the TCRdb copy retains only in-frame clones and omits some. The sample has 180,000 or so clones, around 89% seen once. This sample comprised peripheral blood, obtained 28 days after the second dose of the MenACWY control vaccine. These receptors were taken from an adult who received the MenACWY meningococcal vaccine as a control.

The chain is built from TRBV5-4 and TRBJ2-3; D possibly corresponds to TRBD2 (6 bases). Trimming pared 3 bases from V and 1 base from J, leaving 15 bases between. CDR3 size: 16 residues. Germline CDR1 reads SGHNT; CDR2 reads YYREEE (reference sequence). The CDR3 spells CASSWTTTRGTDTQYF. The CDR3 region has the DNA TGTGCCAGCAGCTGGACCACGACTAGGGGCACAGATACGCAGTATTTT. The full variable domain, its missing parts supplied by reference TRBV5-4 and TRBJ2-3, is ETGVTQSPTHLIKTRGQQVTLRCSSQSGHNTVSWYQQALGQGPQFIFQYYREEENGRGNFPPRFSGLQFPNYSSELNVNALELDDSALYLCASSWTTTRGTDTQYFGPGTRLTVL.

V usage is TRBV19 and J usage is TRBJ1-2; 8 bases map to TRBD1. CDR3 length: 15 residues. The V segment lost 10 bases and the J segment 0 bases; nucleotides outside the gene matches: 10. CDR1 and CDR2 (germline): LNHDA, SQIVND (reference sequence). The CDR3 coding sequence is TGTGCCACGCAGGGGGCGCGAATTACTAACTATGGCTACACCTTC. It specifies CATQGARITNYGYTF.

The chain's CDR3 is CASSRAGEAYEQYF. DNA for the CDR3: TGTGCCAGCAGCCGAGCGGGGGAAGCCTACGAGCAGTACTTC. The rearrangement joins TRBV6-2 or TRBV6-3 to TRBJ2-7; the match to TRBD2 covers 8 bases. The CDR3 has 14 amino acids. Germline V gene lookup returns CDR1 MNHEY and CDR2 SVGEGT. Trimming at V came to 6 bases and at J to 2 bases, leaving 6 bases not matched to a gene.

The J gene is TRBJ2-7, the V gene TRBV6-1; D is unresolved. Trimming cost V 5 bases and J 3 bases, with 5 bases left between them. The CDR3 sequence is 11 residues long. Germline V gives CDR1 MNHNS, CDR2 SASEGT. The CDR3 reads CASSPHYEQYF. The CDR3 region has the DNA TGTGCCAGCAGTCCACACTACGAGCAGTACTTC.

The chain is built from TRBV24-1 and TRBJ1-4, with unresolved D. The CDR3 runs to 12 residues. The V end lost 2 bases, the J end lost 9 bases, and 6 bases lay between the germline ends. CDR1 is KGHDR, CDR2 SFDVKD, per germline. The CDR3 protein is CATSDWGKKLFF. The CDR3, as DNA: TGTGCCACCAGTGATTGGGGAAAAAAACTGTTTTTT.

The chain is built from TRBV19 and TRBJ1-4, with D possibly TRBD1 on 5 matching bases. CDR3 length: 15 amino acids. V dropped 5 bases and J dropped 5 bases, with 15 bases sitting between them. The V gene's germline CDR1 is LNHDA and CDR2 SQIVND (reference sequence). CDR3 sequence (DNA): TGTGCCAGTAGTCTCCGGGACGGACGAAATGAAAAACTGTTTTTT. It specifies CASSLRDGRNEKLFF.

V is TRBV6-5 and J is TRBJ1-1; 7 bases map to TRBD1. This CDR3 has 15 residues. CDR1 and CDR2 (germline): MNHEY, SVGAGI. The J segment lost 4 bases and the V segment lost 1 base, leaving 6 bases of the junction unmatched. In DNA, the CDR3 is TGTGCCAGCAGTTACTGGGACAGTTTGAGCACTGAAGCTTTCTTT. Amino acid sequence: CASSYWDSLSTEAFF.

This chain connects TRBV19 to TRBJ1-1; no firm D call. The CDR3 extends over 13 amino acids. V was shortened by 3 bases and J by 7 bases, with 12 bases between the two germline ends. Per the germline V gene, CDR1 is LNHDA and CDR2 is SQIVND (reference sequence). The CDR3 DNA follows: TGTGCCAGTAGTATTTACGGTCAGTTTGAAGCTTTCTTT. Translated, it gives CASSIYGQFEAFF.

The rearrangement links TRBV19 to TRBJ1-1, with 8 nucleotides matching TRBD1. J was trimmed by 2 bases and V by 1 base; bases with no gene match: 9. The CDR3 contains 17 residues. The germline V gene has CDR1 LNHDA and CDR2 SQIVND (reference sequence). The CDR3 is CASSIALGQGANTEAFF. CDR3 bases: TGTGCCAGTAGTATAGCCCTTGGACAGGGCGCAAACACTGAAGCTTTCTTT.

V is TRBV6-2 or TRBV6-3 and J is TRBJ2-7, with D possibly being TRBD2 (6 bases). Between the trimmed V and J ends, which lost 2 bases and 1 base, there was a span of 18 bases. Germline V CDR1 and CDR2: MNHEY, SVGEGT. The CDR3 loop spans 17 amino acids. In DNA, the CDR3 is TGTGCCAGCAGTTACCGGGCGGGAAGGGGAGATTCCTACGAGCAGTACTTC. Residues: CASSYRAGRGDSYEQYF.

V gene TRBV10-1 combines with J gene TRBJ1-1; 7 bases line up with TRBD1. CDR3 length: 15 amino acids. The V and J ends lost 4 bases and 1 base, in that order; junction bases with no gene match: 6. In germline, CDR1 is WNHNN, CDR2 SYGVQD (reference sequence). The CDR3 sequence: CASSGRGQENTEAFF. DNA for the CDR3: TGCGCCAGCAGTGGCCGCGGACAGGAGAACACTGAAGCTTTCTTT.

The rearrangement joins TRBV27 to TRBJ2-2, with 8 bases lining up with TRBD2. CDR3 length: 15 residues. The V segment lost 7 bases and the J segment 5 bases; nucleotides outside the gene matches: 9. Germline V gene data show CDR1 as MNHEY and CDR2 as SMNVEV (reference sequence). CDR3 sequence reads: CASTTAGGWTGELFF. The CDR3 region has the DNA TGTGCCAGCACAACGGCGGGAGGTTGGACCGGGGAGCTGTTTTTT.

The V gene is TRBV7-9, the J gene TRBJ1-2, with D maybe TRBD1 (6 bases). The germline V and J ends were trimmed by 4 bases and 3 bases, with 18 bases remaining between them. This CDR3 has 16 amino acids. Germline lookup yields CDR1 SEHNR and CDR2 FQNEAQ (reference sequence). The CDR3 nucleotides are TGTGCCAGCAGCTCGAACGCCAGGGGTGCGGACTATGGCTACACCTTC. Protein sequence: CASSSNARGADYGYTF. Drawing the rest from reference TRBV7-9 and TRBJ1-2, the complete variable domain is DTGVSQNPRHKITKRGQNVTFRCDPISEHNRLYWYRQTLGQGPEFLTYFQNEAQLEKSRLLSDRFSAERPKGSFSTLEIQRTEQGDSAMYLCASSSNARGADYGYTFGSGTRLTVV.

The chain couples TRBV9 to TRBJ2-7; perhaps TRBD2 as D (5 bases). Deletions cut 1 base from V and 5 bases from J, with 19 bases between. The CDR3 consists of 16 residues. From germline, CDR1 is SGDLS and CDR2 YYNGEE. CDR3 sequence reads: CASSVSVTHTGDEQYF. The DNA for the CDR3 is TGTGCCAGCAGCGTAAGCGTGACTCACACCGGGGACGAGCAGTACTTC.

The rearrangement uses TRBV5-1 and TRBJ1-2, with D possibly being TRBD1 (5 bases). There are 13 residues in the CDR3. The ends were cut back, 0 bases at V and 8 bases at J, with 11 bases in the middle. Per germline, CDR1 SGHRS and CDR2 YFSETQ. In DNA form, the CDR3 reads TGCGCCAGCAGCTTGGGAGGGGCAGAGGGCTACACCTTC. Amino acid sequence: CASSLGGAEGYTF.

The chain employs TRBV7-9 and TRBJ1-5; TRBD1 aligns across 8 bases. This CDR3 has 15 amino acids. The J segment lost 4 bases and the V segment lost 4 bases, leaving 6 bases of the junction unmatched. In germline, CDR1 is SEHNR, CDR2 FQNEAQ (reference sequence). The chain's CDR3 is CASSSSRDRNQPQHF. The CDR3, as DNA: TGTGCCAGCAGCTCATCCCGGGACAGGAATCAGCCCCAGCATTTT. The entire variable domain, with the rest obtained from reference TRBV7-9 and TRBJ1-5, is as follows: DTGVSQNPRHKITKRGQNVTFRCDPISEHNRLYWYRQTLGQGPEFLTYFQNEAQLEKSRLLSDRFSAERPKGSFSTLEIQRTEQGDSAMYLCASSSSRDRNQPQHFGDGTRLSIL.

The chain has TRBV5-1 and TRBJ2-7, with 7 bases aligning to TRBD1. CDR3 size: 13 residues. The germline CDR1 and CDR2 sequences are SGHRS and YFSETQ. V trimming: 6 bases; J trimming: 0 bases; junction bases outside the gene matches: 3. The CDR3 DNA reads as TGCGCCAGCACCGGGACAGCCTCCTACGAGCAGTACTTC. It encodes CASTGTASYEQYF.

V gene TRBV27 combines with J gene TRBJ2-1; 10 bases map to TRBD2. The CDR3 loop spans 15 amino acids. V shed 4 bases and J 7 bases; nucleotides not matched to a gene: 7. Germline CDR1 MNHEY, CDR2 SMNVEV (reference sequence). CDR3 sequence (DNA): TGTGCCAGCAGTTCGTGGCTAGCGGGAGTTAATGAGCAGTTCTTC. As protein: CASSSWLAGVNEQFF.

The chain joins TRBV20-1 to TRBJ2-7; the match to TRBD2 covers 10 bases. Germline assignment: CDR1 DFQATT and CDR2 SNEGSKA (reference sequence). CDR3 length equals 14 residues. The V and J ends lost 3 bases and 7 bases, in that order; junction bases with no gene match: 9. CDR3 bases: TGCAGTGCTAGTCTAGCGGGAGTGATTGGGGAGCAGTACTTC. Amino acid sequence: CSASLAGVIGEQYF.

The chain has TRBV24-1 and TRBJ2-2, with D unclear. This CDR3 spans 15 amino acids. Germline CDR1 and CDR2: KGHDR and SFDVKD. V was trimmed by 1 base and J by 2 bases, leaving 7 bases between them. The CDR3, as DNA: TGTGCCACCAGTGATTTAACTCCAAACACCGGGGAGCTGTTTTTT. Amino acid sequence: CATSDLTPNTGELFF.

This sequence joins TRBV28 and TRBJ2-2; TRBD2 is a possible D gene (6 bases). The CDR3 consists of 14 residues. Germline V gene lookup returns CDR1 MDHEN and CDR2 SYDVKM. V was cut by 4 bases and J by 3 bases, with 9 bases left in between. CDR3 protein: CASSSGGYTGELFF. The CDR3 DNA reads as TGTGCCAGCAGTTCCGGGGGTTACACCGGGGAGCTGTTTTTT.

V gene TRBV6-5 combines with J gene TRBJ1-5, with D tentatively TRBD1 (6 bases). V lost 5 bases and J lost 0, with 11 bases in between. Germline V gene data show CDR1 as MNHEY and CDR2 as SVGAGI. There are 15 residues in the CDR3. This CDR3 is CASSLNRASNQPQHF. The CDR3, as DNA: TGTGCCAGCAGTCTAAACAGGGCTAGCAATCAGCCCCAGCATTTT.

The chain links TRBV11-3 to TRBJ2-1, with 9 bases lining up with TRBD2. The V segment lost 6 bases and the J segment 0 bases; nucleotides outside the gene matches: 9. This CDR3 contains 17 residues. Germline-derived CDR1 and CDR2 are SGHNT and YENEEA. CDR3: CASSPGGRGFSYNEQFF. The CDR3 DNA sequence: TGTGCCAGCAGTCCGGGCGGGAGGGGATTCTCCTACAATGAGCAGTTCTTC.

The chain combines TRBV11-2 with TRBJ2-7; TRBD1 aligns across 7 bases. The CDR3 is 17 amino acids. With 2 bases clipped from V and 3 bases from J, the junction kept 13 bases outside the gene matches. Germline V gene sequence: CDR1 SGHAT, CDR2 FQNNGV. CDR3 sequence (DNA): TGTGCCAGCAGCTTAAGGTCGGGCCCGCGGACAGGCTACGAGCAGTACTTC. This sequence encodes CASSLRSGPRTGYEQYF.

J is TRBJ2-5 and V is TRBV7-2; D remains unclear. The CDR3 loop spans 14 amino acids. V was trimmed by 3 bases and J by 1 base, leaving 9 bases between them. From germline, CDR1 is SGHTA and CDR2 FQGNSA. CDR3 in DNA: TGTGCCAGCAGCTTCGGCAGCACCCAAGAGACCCAGTACTTC. Its protein product is CASSFGSTQETQYF.

The chain couples TRBV11-1 to TRBJ2-7; D is unclear. Germline assignment: CDR1 SGHAT and CDR2 FQDESV (reference sequence). Trimming took 2 bases from V and 0 from J, leaving 8 bases between them. The CDR3 contains 14 residues. CDR3 in DNA: TGTGCCAGCAGCTTACAGAGGAACTCCTACGAGCAGTACTTC. It yields the protein CASSLQRNSYEQYF.

The sample holds one count of this clone. V is TRBV10-2 and J is TRBJ2-7, with 8 bases fitting TRBD1. Trimming cost V 2 bases and J 0 bases; bases outside gene matches: 6. The germline V gene has CDR1 WSHSY and CDR2 SAAADI. CDR3 length equals 16 residues. The CDR3 here is CASSEPRTGNSYEQYF. For the CDR3, the DNA is TGCGCCAGCAGTGAGCCCAGGACAGGGAACTCCTACGAGCAGTACTTC.

The chain carries TRBV2 and TRBJ1-1; 8 bases line up with TRBD1. The germline CDR1 and CDR2 sequences are SNHLY and FYNNEI. The junction had 7 bases not matched to a gene; V was cut back by 4 bases and J by 6 bases. This CDR3 is built from 14 residues. The CDR3, as DNA: TGTGCCAGCAGTGGTCAGGGGGCGGGGGCTGAAGCTTTCTTT. Its translation is CASSGQGAGAEAFF.

The chain employs TRBV7-2 and TRBJ1-6, with D hard to call. The V and J ends lost 6 bases and 0 bases respectively, with 12 bases between them. CDR1 is SGHTA and CDR2 is FQGNSA in the germline V gene. The CDR3 runs to 16 residues. This chain's CDR3 is CASRWTVSSYNSPLHF. DNA for the CDR3: TGTGCCAGCAGATGGACGGTGAGCTCCTATAATTCACCCCTCCACTTT.

The gene calls are TRBV2 and TRBJ1-1, with TRBD1 identical over 7 bases. The germline V gene has CDR1 SNHLY and CDR2 FYNNEI. The CDR3 spans 13 residues. The J segment lost 5 bases and the V segment lost 5 bases, leaving 5 bases of the junction unmatched. CDR3 nucleotides: TGTGCCAGCAGTCCCGACAGGGTGACTGAAGCTTTCTTT. As protein: CASSPDRVTEAFF.

V usage is TRBV18 and J usage is TRBJ2-5; D unclear. Between the trimmed V and J ends, which lost 4 bases and 2 bases, there was a span of 8 bases. The CDR3 totals 13 residues. In germline, CDR1 is KGHSH, CDR2 LQKENI. The CDR3 region is CASSQTRQETQYF. CDR3 nucleotides: TGTGCCAGCTCACAAACACGACAAGAGACCCAGTACTTC.